This TCR beta chain was obtained from a study of shared T cell receptors in the human thymus. Sequencing used immunoSEQ multiplex PCR; TCRdb keeps in-frame clones, though not all of them. Of approximately 580,000 clones in the sample, 70% to 80% were seen once. V was pared by 5 bases and J by 0 bases, with 16 bases between. The CDR3 consists of 16 residues. Germline V lookup: CDR1 SGHTA, CDR2 FQGTGA. The same data also went into a second study, on human thymus T cells. Turning to that study: Corrective surgery for congenital heart defects was being performed on the healthy Finnish infants who were the donors. The study used thymus tissue resected during corrective heart surgery. Repertoires sampled from thymus and blood appeared biased in V and J gene usage. Related work showed strongly overlapping thymic repertoires across unrelated individuals.

The TCR was taken from a boy in the first two years of life with a congenital heart defect. The rearrangement uses TRBV7-3 and TRBJ1-1; D unclear. The sample comprised thymocytes. CDR3 in amino acids: CASSLRGRPMNTEAFF. The CDR3 DNA follows: TGTGCCAGCAGCCTTCGGGGAAGGCCCATGAACACTGAAGCTTTCTTT. Full variable domain (rest looked up from reference TRBV7-3 and TRBJ1-1): GAGVSQTPSNKVTEKGKYVELRCDPISGHTALYWYRQSLGQGPEFLIYFQGTGAADDSGLPNDRFFAVRPEGSVSTLKIQRTERGDSAVYLCASSLRGRPMNTEAFFGQGTRLTVV.